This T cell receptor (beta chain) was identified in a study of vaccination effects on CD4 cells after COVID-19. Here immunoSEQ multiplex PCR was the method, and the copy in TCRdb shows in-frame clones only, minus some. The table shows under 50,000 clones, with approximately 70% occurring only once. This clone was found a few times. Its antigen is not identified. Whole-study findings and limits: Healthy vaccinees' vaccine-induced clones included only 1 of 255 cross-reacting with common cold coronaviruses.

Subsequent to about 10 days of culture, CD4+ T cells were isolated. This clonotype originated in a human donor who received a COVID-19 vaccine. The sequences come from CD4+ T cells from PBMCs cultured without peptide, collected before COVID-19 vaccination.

CDR3 sequence: CASSLTGQQRAEAFF. CDR3 nucleotide sequence: TGTGCCAGCAGCTTAACGGGACAGCAACGAGCTGAAGCTTTCTTT. This chain links TRBV7-3 with TRBJ1-1; 7 bases line up with TRBD1. This CDR3 has 15 amino acids. The germline gives CDR1 SGHTA, CDR2 FQGTGA. The V and J ends lost 0 bases and 6 bases, in that order; junction bases with no gene match: 7.